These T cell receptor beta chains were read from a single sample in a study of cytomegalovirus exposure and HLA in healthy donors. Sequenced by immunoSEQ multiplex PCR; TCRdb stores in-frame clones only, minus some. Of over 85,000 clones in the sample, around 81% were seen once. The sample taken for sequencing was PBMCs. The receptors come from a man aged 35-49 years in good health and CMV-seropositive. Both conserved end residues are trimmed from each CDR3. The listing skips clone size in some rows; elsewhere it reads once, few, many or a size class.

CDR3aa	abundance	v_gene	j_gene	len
ASSPVGGRMGNEQF	.	TRBV4-1	TRBJ2-1	14
SSNFLEQNTGELF	.	TRBV7-9	TRBJ2-2	13
ATSSVPTGPHSPLH	.	TRBV15	TRBJ1-6	14
ASSLAGQVHTGELF	.	TRBV5-6	TRBJ2-2	14
ASSLMGFGGQETQY	.	TRBV7-6	TRBJ2-5	14
ASSLGRGGETQY	.	TRBV7-8	TRBJ2-5	12
ASSQSPRQNRETQY	few	TRBV9	TRBJ2-5	14
SASPANYGYT	.	TRBV29-1	TRBJ1-2	10
ASSFTSGGIQETQY	.	TRBV7-7	TRBJ2-5	14
ASSSHQGETQY	.	TRBV7-3	TRBJ2-5	11
ASIPTGANSGNTIY	.	TRBV19	TRBJ1-3	14
ASSHLASGSSSYNEQF	.	TRBV16	TRBJ2-1	16
ASSIAGGSYEQY	.	TRBV19	TRBJ2-7	12
ASSLAPSGAGNEQF	.	TRBV5-4	TRBJ2-1	14
SVTGTGNTEAF	.	TRBV29-1	TRBJ1-1	11